These T cell receptor beta chains were read from a single sample in a study of T cell responses to AZD1222 COVID-19 vaccine. Assay used: immunoSEQ multiplex PCR; TCRdb lists only in-frame clones, some missing. The sample contains about 120,000 clones, roughly 90% of which appear only once. The source was peripheral blood, collected on day 0 of AZD1222 vaccination. The source of these receptors is an adult in good health. Both conserved end residues are part of each CDR3. The D gene is left open where the match is weak. Only some rows state a clone size, as once, few, many or a class for expanded clones.

CDR3aa,CDR3nt,d_gene,j_gene,v_gene,abundance
CASSGTGRSTTFYEQYF,TGTGCCAGCAGCGGGACCGGACGGAGTACTACATTCTACGAGCAGTACTTC,.,TRBJ2-7,TRBV7-9,.
CASSPTSGGHNEQFF,TGTGCCAGCAGCCCTACTAGCGGGGGCCACAATGAGCAGTTCTTC,TRBD2,TRBJ2-1,TRBV9,.
CASTKSSPGSYEQYF,TGTGCCAGCACTAAATCCTCGCCGGGATCCTACGAGCAGTACTTC,.,TRBJ2-7,TRBV27,once
CASSLVGTAYEQYF,TGTGCCAGCAGCTTAGTGGGGACGGCTTACGAGCAGTACTTC,.,TRBJ2-7,TRBV7-9,.
CASSLVDTSGSYEQYF,TGTGCCAGCAGCTTAGTGGATACTAGCGGGAGCTACGAGCAGTACTTC,TRBD2,TRBJ2-7,TRBV7-6,.
CASSYSPGTGELFF,TGTGCCAGCAGCTACAGCCCTGGCACCGGGGAGCTGTTTTTT,.,TRBJ2-2,TRBV3-1/TRBV3-2,.
CASSLLTGVQGLDEQFF,TGTGCCAGCAGCTTATTAACGGGGGTACAAGGTTTGGATGAGCAGTTCTTC,.,TRBJ2-1,TRBV7-8,.
CASSFIGSGVSEAFF,TGTGCCAGCAGCTTTATAGGTTCTGGGGTCAGTGAAGCTTTCTTT,.,TRBJ1-1,TRBV5-4,.
CASSPQRSGRDLYEQFF,TGTGCCAGCAGCCCCCAGCGCAGCGGGAGGGACCTTTATGAGCAGTTCTTC,TRBD2,TRBJ2-1,TRBV7-2,.
CASSYKTATRTEAFF,TGTGCCAGCAGCTACAAGACAGCTACGAGGACTGAAGCTTTCTTT,.,TRBJ1-1,TRBV7-2,.
CASSGQGINTEAFF,TGCGCCAGCAGTGGACAGGGGATTAACACTGAAGCTTTCTTT,TRBD1,TRBJ1-1,TRBV5-1,.
CASSTLAGGPRETQYF,TGCGCCAGCAGCACTCTAGCGGGAGGGCCGCGAGAGACCCAGTACTTC,TRBD2,TRBJ2-5,TRBV5-1,.
CASSLARGSGYEQYF,TGCGCCAGCAGCTTGGCCCGAGGGTCGGGCTACGAGCAGTACTTC,.,TRBJ2-7,TRBV5-1,.
CASSEALLGNPYEQYF,TGTGCCAGCAGTGAAGCGCTTCTGGGGAATCCCTACGAGCAGTACTTC,.,TRBJ2-7,TRBV6-1,.
CASTFRYTGAGANVLTF,TGTGCCAGCACCTTTAGATACACAGGGGCTGGGGCCAACGTCCTGACTTTC,TRBD1,TRBJ2-6,TRBV3-1/TRBV3-2,once
CASSPGGGGAAETQYF,TGTGCCAGCAGCCCCGGGGGCGGAGGGGCCGCCGAGACCCAGTACTTC,.,TRBJ2-5,TRBV11-3,.
CASSLGLRNTEAFF,TGTGCCAGCAGCTTGGGGTTAAGAAACACTGAAGCTTTCTTT,.,TRBJ1-1,TRBV7-3,.
CASSLEPGLENEQYF,TGTGCCAGCAGCTTAGAGCCGGGACTAGAAAACGAGCAGTACTTC,TRBD2,TRBJ2-7,TRBV7-8,.
CASSQIDTGQLGNEKLFF,TGCGCCAGCAGCCAAATCGATACCGGACAGCTAGGAAATGAAAAACTGTTTTTT,.,TRBJ1-4,TRBV4-1,once
CASILLGTANTEAFF,TGTGCCAGTATCCTCCTAGGGACGGCGAACACTGAAGCTTTCTTT,.,TRBJ1-1,TRBV19,.
CSVGPQETQYF,TGCAGCGTTGGTCCCCAAGAGACCCAGTACTTC,.,TRBJ2-5,TRBV29-1,.
CASSIGYEQYF,TGTGCCAGTAGTATAGGCTACGAGCAGTACTTC,.,TRBJ2-7,TRBV19,.
CASSIPPTPPTGRNTEAFF,TGTGCCAGTAGTATTCCCCCTACACCCCCGACAGGAAGGAACACTGAAGCTTTCTTT,.,TRBJ1-1,TRBV19,.
CASSQDTDQPQHF,TGCGCCAGCAGCCAAGATACCGATCAGCCCCAGCATTTT,.,TRBJ1-5,TRBV4-3,once
CASSLLGASGANVLTF,TGTGCCAGCAGCTTGCTCGGGGCATCTGGGGCCAACGTCCTGACTTTC,.,TRBJ2-6,TRBV7-8,.
CASMAELAGAGYEQYF,TGTGCCAGCATGGCCGAGTTAGCGGGAGCGGGGTATGAGCAGTACTTC,TRBD2,TRBJ2-7,TRBV2,.
CASSQDTGTGATLYGYTF,TGCGCCAGCAGCCAAGATACCGGGACAGGGGCGACACTCTATGGCTACACCTTC,TRBD1,TRBJ1-2,TRBV4-3,.